The 5 T cell receptor beta chains below were found in one sample sequenced in a study of cytomegalovirus exposure and HLA in healthy donors. The PCR employed 60 Vbeta primers together with 13 Jbeta primers. The assay was immunoSEQ multiplex PCR, and TCRdb's table has in-frame clones only and misses some. This sample carries around 100,000 clones, around 80% of them seen once, and the ten largest clones take about 4.9%. Sequenced: PBMCs. The receptors here all came from a man aged 35 to 55 in good health and CMV-seropositive.

The V and J genes are TRBV19 and TRBJ2-3, with D uncertain. Germline assignment: CDR1 LNHDA and CDR2 SQIVND (reference sequence). The V end lost 5 bases, the J end lost 7 bases, and 10 bases lay between the germline ends. The CDR3 has 12 amino acids. CDR3 protein: CASSLHQYTQYF. DNA of the CDR3: TGTGCCAGTAGTTTGCACCAGTATACGCAGTATTTT. Variable domain in full (rest from reference TRBV19 and TRBJ2-3): DGGITQSPKYLFRKEGQNVTLSCEQNLNHDAMYWYRQDPGQGLRLIYYSQIVNDFQKGDIAEGYSVSREKKESFPLTVTSAQKNPTAFYLCASSLHQYTQYFGPGTRLTVL.

This clone occurred a few times. The chain joins TRBV9 to TRBJ1-2; TRBD1 agrees at 11 bases. J lost 6 bases, V lost 0 bases, and 7 bases had no gene match. The germline CDR1 and CDR2 sequences are SGDLS and YYNGEE. The CDR3 totals 16 residues. This chain's CDR3 is CASSVDRGQGEDGYTF. In DNA form, the CDR3 reads TGTGCCAGCAGCGTAGACCGGGGACAGGGGGAGGATGGCTACACCTTC.

The V call is TRBV18, the J call TRBJ2-2; no reliable D call. Between the trimmed V and J ends, which lost 4 bases and 0 bases, there was a span of 9 bases. Germline V gene data show CDR1 as KGHSH and CDR2 as LQKENI. The CDR3 runs to 15 residues. CDR3 loop: CASSRADTNTGELFF. The CDR3 coding sequence is TGTGCCAGCTCACGGGCCGACACGAACACCGGGGAGCTGTTTTTT.

The chain uses TRBV10-2 and TRBJ2-7; 10 nucleotides agree with TRBD2. The length of the CDR3 is 15 residues. Germline-derived CDR1 and CDR2 are WSHSY and SAAADI. J was trimmed by 3 bases and V by 7 bases; bases with no gene match: 9. The CDR3: CASTQTSGYNYEQYF. CDR3 nucleotides: TGCGCCAGCACCCAGACTAGCGGGTATAACTACGAGCAGTACTTC.

The chain joins TRBV19 to TRBJ2-4; 9 positions match TRBD1. After removal of 6 bases from V and 3 bases from J, the junction contained 3 bases not matched to a gene. The CDR3 length is 14 residues. Germline CDR1 and CDR2: LNHDA and SQIVND (reference sequence). The chain's CDR3 is CASRWTGDKNIQYF. The CDR3 nucleotides read TGTGCCAGTAGGTGGACAGGGGACAAAAACATTCAGTACTTC.